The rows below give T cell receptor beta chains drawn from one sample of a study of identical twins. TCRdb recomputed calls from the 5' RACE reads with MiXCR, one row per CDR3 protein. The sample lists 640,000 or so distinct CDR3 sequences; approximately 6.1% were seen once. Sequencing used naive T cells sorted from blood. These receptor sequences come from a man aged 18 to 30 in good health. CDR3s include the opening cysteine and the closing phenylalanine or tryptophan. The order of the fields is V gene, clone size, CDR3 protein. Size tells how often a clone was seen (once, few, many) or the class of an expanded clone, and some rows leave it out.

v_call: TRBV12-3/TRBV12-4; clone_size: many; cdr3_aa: CASSLGGGENTGELFF
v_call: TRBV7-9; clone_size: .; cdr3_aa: CASSPGSGGRSGNTIYF
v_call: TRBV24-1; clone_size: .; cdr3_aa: CATSDPGTGSGNEQFF
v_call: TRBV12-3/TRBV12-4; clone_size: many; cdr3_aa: CASRGGYEKLFF
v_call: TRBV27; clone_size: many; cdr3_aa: CASSQTGHNTYEQYF
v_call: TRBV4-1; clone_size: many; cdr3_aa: CASSQVDGQNSPLHF
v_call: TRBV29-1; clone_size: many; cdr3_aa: CSVETPRREDTQYF
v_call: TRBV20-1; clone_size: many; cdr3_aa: CSAGSGPKETQYF
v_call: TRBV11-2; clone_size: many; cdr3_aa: CASTPSLGLALSSYEQYF
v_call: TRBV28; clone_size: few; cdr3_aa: CASSPISGRETQYF
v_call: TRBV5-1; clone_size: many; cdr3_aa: CASSLEKPLAKNIQYF
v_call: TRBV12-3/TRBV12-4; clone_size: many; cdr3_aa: CASQKGGASPLHF
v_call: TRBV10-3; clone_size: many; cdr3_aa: CAIARESSYEQYF
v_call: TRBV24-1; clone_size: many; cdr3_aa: CATSDPTSGNGANVLTF
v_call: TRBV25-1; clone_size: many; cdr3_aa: CASRGGQGYNSPLHF
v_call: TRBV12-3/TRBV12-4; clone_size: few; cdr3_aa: CASSPGDSSTDTQYF
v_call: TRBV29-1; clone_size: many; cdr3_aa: CSVAQGGYTF
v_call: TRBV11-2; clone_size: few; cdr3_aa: CASNLGGPRSTDTQYF
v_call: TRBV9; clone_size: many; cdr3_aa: CASSVARDRGHTEAFF
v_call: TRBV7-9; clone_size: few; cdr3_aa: CASSITGTSQETQYF
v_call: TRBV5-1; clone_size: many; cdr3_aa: CASSEQGTTYNEQFF
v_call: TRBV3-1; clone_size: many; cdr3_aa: CASSPRSSGRVYNEQFF
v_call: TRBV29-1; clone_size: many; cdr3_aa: CSVVGGPGVFNYGYTF
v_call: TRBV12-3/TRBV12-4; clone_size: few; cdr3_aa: CASKGPGSWGSGELFF
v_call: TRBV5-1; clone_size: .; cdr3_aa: CASSLDPDRGNGYTF
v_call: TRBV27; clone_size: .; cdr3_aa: CASSWAQLAGAQFF
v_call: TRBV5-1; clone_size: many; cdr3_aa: CASSLELATDTQYF
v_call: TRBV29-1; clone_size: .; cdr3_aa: CSAEWGDTQYF
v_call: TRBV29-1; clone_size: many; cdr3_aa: CSVPRAGGGYGYTF
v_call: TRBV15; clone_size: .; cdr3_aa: CATSSSSSGAYNEQFF
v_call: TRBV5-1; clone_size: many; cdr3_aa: CASTDGTSSGELFF
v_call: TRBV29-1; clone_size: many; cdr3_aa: CSVGGTSGSTDNEQFF
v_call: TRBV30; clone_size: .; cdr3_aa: CAWSWVWGNTIYF
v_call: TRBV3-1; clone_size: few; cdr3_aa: CASSQVSGAAKNIQYF
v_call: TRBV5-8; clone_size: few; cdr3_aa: CASSFEFNSNQPQHF
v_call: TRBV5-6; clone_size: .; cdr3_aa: CASSRRGGVRTGELFF
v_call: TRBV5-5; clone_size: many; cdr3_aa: CASSLAAGEETQYF
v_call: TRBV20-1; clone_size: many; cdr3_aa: CSARGRLPTGLPNTQYF
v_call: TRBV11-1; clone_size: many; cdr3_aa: CASSSSKDSGTRSYNEQFF
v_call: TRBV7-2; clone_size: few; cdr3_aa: CASTQGASSPLHF
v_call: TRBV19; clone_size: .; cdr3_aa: CASSTRTGGSNQPQHF
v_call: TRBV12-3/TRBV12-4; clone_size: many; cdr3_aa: CASSLMGRGRTGELFF
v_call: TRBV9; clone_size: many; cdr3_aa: CASSVTGSPLHF
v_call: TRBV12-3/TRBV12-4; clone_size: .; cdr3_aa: CASSWDSGETQYF
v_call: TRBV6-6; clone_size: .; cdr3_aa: CASSPGVQPQHF
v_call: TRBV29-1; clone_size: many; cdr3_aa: CSVGGQGISGNTIYF
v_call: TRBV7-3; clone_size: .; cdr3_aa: CASSPRRGVEMGTGELFF
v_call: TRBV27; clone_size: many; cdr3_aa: CASSFGEEQFF
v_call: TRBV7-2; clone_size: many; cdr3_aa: CASSLATVPGNEKLFF
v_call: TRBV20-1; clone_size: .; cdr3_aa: CSARSTAVNTEAFF
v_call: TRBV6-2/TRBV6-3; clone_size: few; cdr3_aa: CASSYSIGRSGANVLTF
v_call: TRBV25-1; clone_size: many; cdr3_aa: CASMVPRTDTQYF
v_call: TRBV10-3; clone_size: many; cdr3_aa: CAISMADRDNTEAFF
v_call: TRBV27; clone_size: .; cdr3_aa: CASSTASGQGNEQFF
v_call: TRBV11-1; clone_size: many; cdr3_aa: CASSFTGTSLKSYNEQFF
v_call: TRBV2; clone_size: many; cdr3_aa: CASRGETAYEQYF
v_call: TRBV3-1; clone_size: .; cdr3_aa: CASSPRTGATNEQYF
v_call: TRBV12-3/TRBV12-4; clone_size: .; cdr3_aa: CASSFSGVGGSNEQFF